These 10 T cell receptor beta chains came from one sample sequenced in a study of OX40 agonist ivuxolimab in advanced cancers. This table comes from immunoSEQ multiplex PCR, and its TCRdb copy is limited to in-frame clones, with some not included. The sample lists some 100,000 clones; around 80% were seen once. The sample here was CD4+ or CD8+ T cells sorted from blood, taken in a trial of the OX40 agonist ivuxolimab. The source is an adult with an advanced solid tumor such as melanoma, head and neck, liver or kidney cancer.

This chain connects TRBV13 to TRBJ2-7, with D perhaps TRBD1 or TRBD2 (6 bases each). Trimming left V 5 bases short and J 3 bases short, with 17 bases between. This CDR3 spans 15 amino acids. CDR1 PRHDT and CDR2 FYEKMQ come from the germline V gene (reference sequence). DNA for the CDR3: TGTGCCAGCAGCCAAAGGGGGGTTTCCCTCTACGAGCAGTACGTC. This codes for CASSQRGVSLYEQYV.

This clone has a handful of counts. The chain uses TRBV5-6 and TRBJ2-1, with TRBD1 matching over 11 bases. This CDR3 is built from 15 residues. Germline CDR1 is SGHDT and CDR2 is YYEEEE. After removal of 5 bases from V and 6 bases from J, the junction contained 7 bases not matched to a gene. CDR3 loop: CASSTGTGGFNEQFF. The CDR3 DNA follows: TGTGCCAGCAGTACCGGGACAGGGGGGTTCAATGAGCAGTTCTTC.

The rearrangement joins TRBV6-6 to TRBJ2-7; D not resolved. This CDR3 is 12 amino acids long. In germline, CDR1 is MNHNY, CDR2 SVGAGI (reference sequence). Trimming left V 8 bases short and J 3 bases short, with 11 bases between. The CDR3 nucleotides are TGTGCCAGCGGGCACCTGATCTACGAGCAGTACTTC. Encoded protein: CASGHLIYEQYF.

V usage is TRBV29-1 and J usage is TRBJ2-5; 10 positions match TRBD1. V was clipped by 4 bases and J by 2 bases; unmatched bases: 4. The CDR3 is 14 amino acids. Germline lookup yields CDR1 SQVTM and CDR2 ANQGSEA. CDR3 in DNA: TGCAGCGTTGCGGGGACAGGGGTACAAGAGACCCAGTACTTC. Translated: CSVAGTGVQETQYF.

CDR3 nucleotides: TGTGCCAGCAGCTTGTTGGACAGGGCCTACGAGCAGTACTTC. Its translation is CASSLLDRAYEQYF. The gene calls are TRBV5-4 and TRBJ2-7; 8 nucleotides match TRBD1. Germline lookup yields CDR1 SGHNT and CDR2 YYREEE (reference sequence). With V trimmed by 1 base and J by 2 bases, 2 bases remained unmatched. The CDR3 runs 14 residues.

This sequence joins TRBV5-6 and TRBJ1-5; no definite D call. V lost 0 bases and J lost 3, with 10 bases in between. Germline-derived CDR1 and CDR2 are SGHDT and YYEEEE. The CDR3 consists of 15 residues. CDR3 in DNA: TGTGCCAGCAGCTTGGCCGGCAGGTCCAATCAGCCCCAGCATTTT. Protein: CASSLAGRSNQPQHF.

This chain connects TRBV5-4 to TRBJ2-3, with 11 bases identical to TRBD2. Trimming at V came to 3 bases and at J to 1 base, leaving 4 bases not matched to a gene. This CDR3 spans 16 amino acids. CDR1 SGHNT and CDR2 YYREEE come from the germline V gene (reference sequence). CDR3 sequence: CASSSIAGGGTDTQYF. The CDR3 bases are TGTGCCAGCAGCTCAATAGCGGGGGGGGGCACAGATACGCAGTATTTT.

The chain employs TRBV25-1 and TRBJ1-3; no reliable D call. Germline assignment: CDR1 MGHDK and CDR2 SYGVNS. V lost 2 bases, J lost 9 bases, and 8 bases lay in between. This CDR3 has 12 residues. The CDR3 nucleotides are TGTGCCAGCAGTGAACCGTGGGGCACCATATATTTT. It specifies CASSEPWGTIYF. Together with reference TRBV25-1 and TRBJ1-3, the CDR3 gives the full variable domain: EADIYQTPRYLVIGTGKKITLECSQTMGHDKMYWYQQDPGMELHLIHYSYGVNSTEKGDLSSESTVSRIRTEHFPLTLESARPSHTSQYLCASSEPWGTIYFGEGSWLTVV.

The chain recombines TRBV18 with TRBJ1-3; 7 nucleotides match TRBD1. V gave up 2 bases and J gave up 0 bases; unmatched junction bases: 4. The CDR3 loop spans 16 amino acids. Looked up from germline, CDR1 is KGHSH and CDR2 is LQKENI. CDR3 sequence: CASSPETGISGNTIYF. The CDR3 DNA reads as TGTGCCAGCTCACCAGAGACAGGGATCTCTGGAAACACCATATATTTT. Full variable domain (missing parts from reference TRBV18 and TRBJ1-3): NAGVMQNPRHLVRRRGQEARLRCSPMKGHSHVYWYRQLPEEGLKFMVYLQKENIIDESGMPKERFSAEFPKEGPSILRIQQVVRGDSAAYFCASSPETGISGNTIYFGEGSWLTVV.

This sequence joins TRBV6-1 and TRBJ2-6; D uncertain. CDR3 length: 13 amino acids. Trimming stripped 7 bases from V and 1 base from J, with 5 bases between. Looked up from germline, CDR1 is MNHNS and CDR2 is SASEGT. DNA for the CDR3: TGTGCCAGCACCAGATCTGGGGCCAACGTCCTGACTTTC. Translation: CASTRSGANVLTF.